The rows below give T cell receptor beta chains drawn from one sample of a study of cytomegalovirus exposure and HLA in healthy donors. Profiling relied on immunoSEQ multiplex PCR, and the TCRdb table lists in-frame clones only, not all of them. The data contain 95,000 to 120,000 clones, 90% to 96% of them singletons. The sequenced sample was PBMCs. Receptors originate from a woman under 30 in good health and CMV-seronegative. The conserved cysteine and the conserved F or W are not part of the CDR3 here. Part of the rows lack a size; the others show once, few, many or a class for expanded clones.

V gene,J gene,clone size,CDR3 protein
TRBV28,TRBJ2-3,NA,ASSPPGMGSSTDTQY
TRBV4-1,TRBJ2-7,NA,ASSLRTSGGYEQY
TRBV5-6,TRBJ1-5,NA,ASSWGQHNQPQH
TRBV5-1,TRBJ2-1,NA,ASSVLSSGGTNNEQF
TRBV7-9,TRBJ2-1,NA,ASSLRASGHNEQF
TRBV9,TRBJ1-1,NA,ASSVGRGREGEAF
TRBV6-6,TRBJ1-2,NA,ASSPRQGLDGYT
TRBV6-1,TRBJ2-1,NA,ASTLLKTGGNEQF
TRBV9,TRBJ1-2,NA,ASSVEGVGYGYT
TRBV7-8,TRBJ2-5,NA,ASSPPWVRTSGGPEETQY
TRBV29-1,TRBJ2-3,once,SGKQGIDTQY
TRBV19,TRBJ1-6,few,ASKYSPYNSPLH
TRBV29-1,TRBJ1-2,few,SVTTGEINGYT
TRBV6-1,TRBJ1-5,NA,ASSEGEIAVSQPQH